One and the same sample provided the 26 T cell receptor beta chains below, sequenced in a study of T cells in tuberculosis. Cells were sorted from thawed PBMC rested overnight and stained with GMM-loaded CD1B tetramer, viability dye and anti-CD3. CD1B tetramers were loaded with Rhodococcus equi-derived C32 glucose monomycolate. Some clones are missing from TCRdb's copy, which holds only in-frame ones; the method was immunoSEQ multiplex PCR. This sample has about 59,000 clones, with 81% found just once. Sequencing used CD1b-GMM tetramer-negative cells sorted from PBMCs. The receptors stem from an adult woman with latent tuberculosis.

A single count supports this clone. The DNA of the CDR3 is TGTGCCAGCAGCTTGAGGAGACAGTTGAGTACCCAGCATTTT. It specifies CASSLRRQLSTQHF. The rearrangement links TRBV5-8 to TRBJ1-5, with TRBD1 as a possible D gene (5 bases). Trimming removed 1 base from V and 11 bases from J, with 16 bases in between. Per germline, CDR1 SGHTS and CDR2 YDEGEE. The CDR3 extends over 14 amino acids.

This clone appeared a single time. The CDR3 DNA is TGTGCCAGTAACCCGACAGGTCTTAACAATCAGCCCCAGCATTTT. This gives the protein CASNPTGLNNQPQHF. The rearrangement joins TRBV19 to TRBJ1-5; D is perhaps TRBD1 (6 bases). Trimming took off 7 bases at V and 3 bases at J, with 16 bases between the two ends. The CDR3 is 15 residues long. Germline V lookup: CDR1 LNHDA, CDR2 SQIVND (reference sequence).

The chain links TRBV5-5 to TRBJ1-2; unclear D gene. Trimming left V 0 bases short and J 7 bases short, with 16 bases between. CDR1 is SGHKS, CDR2 YYEKEE, per germline (reference sequence). The CDR3 runs to 15 residues. The DNA of the CDR3 is TGTGCCAGCAGCTTGGTAGTAACTCTGGTCGGTGGCTACACCTTC. Translated: CASSLVVTLVGGYTF.

The gene calls are TRBV5-6 and TRBJ1-5; TRBD1 might be the D (6 bases). CDR3 length: 15 amino acids. V shed 0 bases and J shed 4 bases, with 11 bases lying between them. The V gene's germline CDR1 is SGHDT and CDR2 YYEEEE. The DNA for the CDR3 is TGTGCCAGCAGCTTGGGCAGGGGCCGGAATCAGCCCCAGCATTTT. Translation gives CASSLGRGRNQPQHF.

The chain has TRBV7-3 and TRBJ2-3; no definite D call. The CDR3 is made up of 13 amino acids. V was clipped by 4 bases and J by 1 base, with 6 bases between them. Germline-derived CDR1 and CDR2 are SGHTA and FQGTGA. Here the CDR3 reads CASSSSGTDTQYF. The DNA of the CDR3 is TGTGCCAGCAGCTCCAGCGGCACAGATACGCAGTATTTT.

The gene calls are TRBV5-1 and TRBJ2-2; D perhaps matches TRBD1 (6 bases). The germline CDR1 and CDR2 sequences are SGHRS and YFSETQ. Trimming pared 5 bases from V and 4 bases from J, leaving 15 bases between. The length of the CDR3 is 15 residues. As DNA, the CDR3 is TGCGCCAGCAGAGACCCCCGACAGGCCACCGGGGAGCTGTTTTTT. This gives the protein CASRDPRQATGELFF.

DNA for the CDR3: TGTGCCAGCAGCGTAGTAACTCTTAAAGCTTTCTTT. As protein: CASSVVTLKAFF. The V gene is TRBV9, the J gene TRBJ1-1; D gene ambiguous. The CDR3 consists of 12 residues. V was shortened by 0 bases and J by 9 bases, with 9 bases between the two germline ends. Germline CDR1 and CDR2: SGDLS and YYNGEE.

This clone has a single count. The CDR3 DNA reads as TGTGCCAGCAGTTTAGGCGGGGTGCAGTCCGAGCAGTACTTC. Translating gives CASSLGGVQSEQYF. The chain joins TRBV28 to TRBJ2-7, with D possibly matching TRBD2 (6 bases). This CDR3 contains 14 residues. The V end was cut by 2 bases, the J end by 6 bases, with 14 bases between. Per germline, CDR1 MDHEN and CDR2 SYDVKM.

This sequence joins TRBV28 and TRBJ1-2, with D maybe TRBD1 (5 bases). The germline gives CDR1 MDHEN, CDR2 SYDVKM. The CDR3 extends over 13 amino acids. V lost 3 bases and J lost 8, with 13 bases in between. The CDR3 nucleotides read TGTGCCAGCAGTTTGGACACTGGGATAGGCTACACCTTC. This translates into CASSLDTGIGYTF.

The chain combines TRBV30 with TRBJ2-5; 9 bases are a match to TRBD2. The trim removed 1 base at V and 7 bases at J, leaving 7 bases unmatched. The CDR3 has 14 residues. Germline V gives CDR1 GTSNPN, CDR2 SVGIG (reference sequence). Here the CDR3 reads CAWSGAGGPVTQYF. Here the CDR3 DNA reads TGTGCCTGGAGTGGGGCGGGGGGGCCGGTGACCCAGTACTTC.

This clone was seen a handful of times. The chain employs TRBV4-2 and TRBJ2-7; 8 bases map to TRBD2. Per germline, CDR1 LGHNA and CDR2 YNFKEQ. The trim removed 5 bases at V and 3 bases at J, leaving 9 bases unmatched. The CDR3 loop spans 15 amino acids. The CDR3 loop is CASSLGGGLHYEQYF. CDR3 DNA: TGTGCCAGCAGCTTGGGCGGGGGGCTCCACTACGAGCAGTACTTC.

The CDR3 loop reads CASRFTGGDEKLFF. The CDR3, as DNA: TGTGCCAGCCGATTTACAGGGGGAGATGAAAAACTGTTTTTT. V is TRBV11-2 and J is TRBJ1-4, with 8 positions matching TRBD1. The germline V gene has CDR1 SGHAT and CDR2 FQNNGV. The CDR3 contains 14 residues. The trim removed 8 bases at V and 6 bases at J, leaving 8 bases unmatched. The entire variable domain, with the rest obtained from reference TRBV11-2 and TRBJ1-4, is as follows: EAGVAQSPRYKIIEKRQSVAFWCNPISGHATLYWYQQILGQGPKLLIQFQNNGVVDDSQLPKDRFSAERLKGVDSTLKIQPAKLEDSAVYLCASRFTGGDEKLFFGSGTQLSVL.

This chain's CDR3 is CASSAKGLAGDSTDTQYF. As DNA, the CDR3 is TGTGCCAGCTCAGCGAAGGGCCTAGCGGGGGACAGCACAGATACGCAGTATTTT. The chain has TRBV18 and TRBJ2-3; 10 positions agree with TRBD2. J was trimmed by 0 bases and V by 5 bases; bases with no gene match: 11. CDR3 length: 18 residues. The germline V gene encodes CDR1 KGHSH and CDR2 LQKENI.

The CDR3 loop is CASSLLRGRSSYEQYF. The CDR3 DNA reads TGTGCCAGCAGTTTATTAAGGGGCAGGAGCTCCTACGAGCAGTACTTC. The gene calls are TRBV27 and TRBJ2-7; weak D call: TRBD1 (5 bases). The CDR3 spans 16 residues. The ends were cut back, 1 base at V and 0 bases at J, with 13 bases in the middle. CDR1 MNHEY and CDR2 SMNVEV come from the germline V gene (reference sequence).

The chain carries TRBV5-6 and TRBJ1-1; D unresolved. This CDR3 region has 16 residues. CDR1 and CDR2 (germline): SGHDT, YYEEEE. Trimming removed 3 bases at V and 0 bases at J, with 15 bases between. The CDR3 protein is CASSSGERRLNTEAFF. The CDR3 DNA reads as TGTGCCAGCAGCTCTGGAGAACGGCGTCTGAACACTGAAGCTTTCTTT.

The V call is TRBV19, the J call TRBJ2-1; D is ambiguous. Germline CDR1 reads LNHDA; CDR2 reads SQIVND (reference sequence). The CDR3 runs to 12 residues. Trimming took 0 bases from V and 10 from J, leaving 7 bases between them. CDR3 coding DNA: TGTGCCAGTAGTATAGACGTGGAGGAGCAGTTCTTC. Amino acid sequence: CASSIDVEEQFF.

This sequence joins TRBV7-3 and TRBJ2-7, with 10 bases identical to TRBD1. V shed 5 bases and J 5 bases; nucleotides not matched to a gene: 3. Germline V gene sequence: CDR1 SGHTA, CDR2 FQGTGA. This CDR3 spans 13 amino acids. The CDR3 bases are TGTGCCAGCAGCAAGGACAGGGGGGACGAGCAGTACTTC. This encodes CASSKDRGDEQYF. Complete variable domain (other parts from reference TRBV7-3 and TRBJ2-7): GAGVSQTPSNKVTEKGKYVELRCDPISGHTALYWYRQSLGQGPEFLIYFQGTGAADDSGLPNDRFFAVRPEGSVSTLKIQRTERGDSAVYLCASSKDRGDEQYFGPGTRLTVT.

The V call is TRBV5-6, the J call TRBJ2-5, with D possibly TRBD1 on 6 matching bases. Germline V gives CDR1 SGHDT, CDR2 YYEEEE. V shed 2 bases and J shed 4 bases, with 15 bases lying between them. There are 15 residues in the CDR3. CDR3 DNA sequence: TGTGCCAGCAGCTTTGGCAGGGGCCTACGAGAGACCCAGTACTTC. It translates to CASSFGRGLRETQYF. Variable domain in full (rest from reference TRBV5-6 and TRBJ2-5): DAGVTQSPTHLIKTRGQQVTLRCSPKSGHDTVSWYQQALGQGPQFIFQYYEEEERQRGNFPDRFSGHQFPNYSSELNVNALLLGDSALYLCASSFGRGLRETQYFGPGTRLLVL.

The chain carries TRBV19 and TRBJ2-5; D may be TRBD1 (6 bases). Germline-derived CDR1 and CDR2 are LNHDA and SQIVND (reference sequence). Trimming shortened V by 10 bases and J by 2 bases, and 14 bases separated the two germline ends. CDR3 length equals 13 residues. CDR3 sequence reads: CAISPGAQETQYF. Here the CDR3 DNA reads TGTGCCATTTCACCAGGGGCACAAGAGACCCAGTACTTC. Full variable domain (rest looked up from reference TRBV19 and TRBJ2-5): DGGITQSPKYLFRKEGQNVTLSCEQNLNHDAMYWYRQDPGQGLRLIYYSQIVNDFQKGDIAEGYSVSREKKESFPLTVTSAQKNPTAFYLCAISPGAQETQYFGPGTRLLVL.

This clone has a single count. The V call is TRBV2, the J call TRBJ2-1; possible D gene TRBD2, 6 bases. This CDR3 contains 13 residues. Germline CDR1 is SNHLY and CDR2 is FYNNEI. Trimming left V 4 bases short and J 5 bases short, with 9 bases between. CDR3 nucleotide sequence: TGTGCCAGCAGTGGGTCGGGGGACAATGAGCAGTTCTTC. Translated: CASSGSGDNEQFF.

The rearrangement joins TRBV19 to TRBJ1-5, with 12 bases matching TRBD1. Germline V gene lookup returns CDR1 LNHDA and CDR2 SQIVND (reference sequence). The CDR3 loop spans 19 amino acids. The V segment lost 5 bases and the J segment 1 base; nucleotides outside the gene matches: 12. The CDR3, as DNA: TGTGCCAGTAGTTTCCCCCGGGACAGGGGGCTCAGGAGCAATCAGCCCCAGCATTTT. Translation gives CASSFPRDRGLRSNQPQHF.

This chain joins TRBV7-2 and TRBJ1-2, with a weak D call TRBD1 (6 bases). CDR1 and CDR2 from the germline V gene are SGHTA and FQGNSA. This CDR3 is built from 16 residues. Trimming stripped 2 bases from V and 8 bases from J, with 21 bases between. CDR3 nucleotide sequence: TGTGCCAGCAGCTTAAGGGGGAGCCAGGACCGACGAGGCTACACCTTC. Its translation: CASSLRGSQDRRGYTF. Based on the CDR3 plus reference TRBV7-2 and TRBJ1-2, the full variable domain is GAGVSQSPSNKVTEKGKDVELRCDPISGHTALYWYRQSLGQGLEFLIYFQGNSAPDKSGLPSDRFSAERTGGSVSTLTIQRTQQEDSAVYLCASSLRGSQDRRGYTFGSGTRLTVV.

V gene TRBV4-1 combines with J gene TRBJ1-5; D gene uncertain. This CDR3 contains 14 residues. Germline V gene sequence: CDR1 MGHRA, CDR2 YSYEKL. V was cut by 4 bases and J by 0 bases, with 7 bases left in between. The CDR3 here is CASSPGYSNQPQHF. In DNA form, the CDR3 reads TGCGCCAGCAGCCCAGGATATAGCAATCAGCCCCAGCATTTT.

The V gene is TRBV7-7, the J gene TRBJ1-1; D is undetermined. Trimming removed 5 bases at V and 0 bases at J, with 7 bases between. CDR3 size: 13 residues. The germline V gene has CDR1 SSHAT and CDR2 FNYEAQ (reference sequence). The CDR3 spells CASSPDMNTEAFF. The CDR3 region has the DNA TGTGCCAGCAGCCCTGACATGAACACTGAAGCTTTCTTT.

This clone was recorded once. CDR3 sequence: CASSVDIAGLYNEQFF. In DNA, the CDR3 is TGTGCCAGCAGCGTAGATATAGCGGGACTATACAATGAGCAGTTCTTC. V and J are TRBV9 and TRBJ2-1, with 8 bases that match TRBD2. Trimming cost V 0 bases and J 4 bases; bases outside gene matches: 6. This CDR3 is built from 16 residues. Germline CDR1 SGDLS, CDR2 YYNGEE.

The chain links TRBV6-4 to TRBJ2-7; D possibly corresponds to TRBD2 (5 bases). CDR1 MRHNA and CDR2 SNTAGT come from the germline V gene. This CDR3 is built from 16 residues. V lost 7 bases and J lost 5, with 24 bases in between. The CDR3 loop reads CASTENPRRLFDEQYF. CDR3 coding DNA: TGTGCCAGCACTGAGAACCCCCGGAGGCTATTCGACGAGCAGTACTTC.